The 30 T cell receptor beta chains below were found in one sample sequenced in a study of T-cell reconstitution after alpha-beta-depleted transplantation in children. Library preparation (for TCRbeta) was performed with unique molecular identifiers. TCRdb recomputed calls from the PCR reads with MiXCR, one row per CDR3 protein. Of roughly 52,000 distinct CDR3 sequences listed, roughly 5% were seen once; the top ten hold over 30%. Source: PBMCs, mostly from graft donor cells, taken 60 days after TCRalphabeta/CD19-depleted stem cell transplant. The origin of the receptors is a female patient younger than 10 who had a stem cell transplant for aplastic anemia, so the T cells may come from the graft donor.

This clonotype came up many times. The CDR3 nucleotides read TGTGCCAGCAGCCCCCACACCGGGGAGCTGTTTTTT. Protein: CASSPHTGELFF. This chain uses TRBV9 with TRBJ2-2; D is unresolved. The length of the CDR3 is 12 residues. In germline, CDR1 is SGDLS, CDR2 YYNGEE. V lost 4 bases and J 3 bases, leaving 4 bases between the germline ends.

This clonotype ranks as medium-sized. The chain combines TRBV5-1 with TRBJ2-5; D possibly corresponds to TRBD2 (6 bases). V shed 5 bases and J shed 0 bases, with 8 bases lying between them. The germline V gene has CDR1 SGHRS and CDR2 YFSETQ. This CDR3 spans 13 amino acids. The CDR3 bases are TGCGCCAGCAGTCCGGGAGACCAAGAGACCCAGTACTTC. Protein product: CASSPGDQETQYF.

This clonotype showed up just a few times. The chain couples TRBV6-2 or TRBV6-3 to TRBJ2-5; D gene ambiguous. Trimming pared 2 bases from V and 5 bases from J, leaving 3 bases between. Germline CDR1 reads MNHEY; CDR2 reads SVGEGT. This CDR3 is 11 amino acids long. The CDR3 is CASSYPETQYF. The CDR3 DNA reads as TGTGCCAGCAGTTACCCGGAGACCCAGTACTTC.

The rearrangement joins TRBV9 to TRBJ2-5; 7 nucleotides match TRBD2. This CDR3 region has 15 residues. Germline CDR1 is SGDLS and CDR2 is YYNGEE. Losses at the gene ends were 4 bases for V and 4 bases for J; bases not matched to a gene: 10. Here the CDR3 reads CASSQDAPGGETQYF. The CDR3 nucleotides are TGTGCCAGCAGCCAGGACGCCCCGGGGGGAGAGACCCAGTACTTC.

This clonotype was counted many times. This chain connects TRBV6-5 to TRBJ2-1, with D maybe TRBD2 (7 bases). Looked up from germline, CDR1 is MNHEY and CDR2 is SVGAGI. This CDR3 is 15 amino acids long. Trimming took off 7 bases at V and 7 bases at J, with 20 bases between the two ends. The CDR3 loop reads CASTRTRGKNNEQFF. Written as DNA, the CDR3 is TGTGCCAGCACCCGGACTAGGGGGAAAAATAATGAGCAGTTCTTC.

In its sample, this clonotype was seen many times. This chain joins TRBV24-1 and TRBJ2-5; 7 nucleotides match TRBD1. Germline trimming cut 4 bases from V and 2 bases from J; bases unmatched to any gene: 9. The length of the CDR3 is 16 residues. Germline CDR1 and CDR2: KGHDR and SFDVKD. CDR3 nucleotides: TGTGCCACCAGTGACCCCCAGACAGGGCTTCAAGAGACCCAGTACTTC. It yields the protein CATSDPQTGLQETQYF.

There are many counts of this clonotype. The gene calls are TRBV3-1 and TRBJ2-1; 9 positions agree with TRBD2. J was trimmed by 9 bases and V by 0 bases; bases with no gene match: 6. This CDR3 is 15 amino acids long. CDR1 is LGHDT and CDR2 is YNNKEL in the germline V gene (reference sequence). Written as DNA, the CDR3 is TGTGCCAGCAGCCAAGAGGCGGGGGGGCAGGTTGAGCAGTTCTTC. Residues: CASSQEAGGQVEQFF.

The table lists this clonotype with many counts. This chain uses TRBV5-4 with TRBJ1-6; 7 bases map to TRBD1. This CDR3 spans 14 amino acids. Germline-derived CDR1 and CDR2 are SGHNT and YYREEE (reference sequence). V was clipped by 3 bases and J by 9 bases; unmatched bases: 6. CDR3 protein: CASSSDRVRSPLHF. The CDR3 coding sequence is TGTGCCAGCAGCTCCGACAGGGTCCGTTCACCCCTCCACTTT.

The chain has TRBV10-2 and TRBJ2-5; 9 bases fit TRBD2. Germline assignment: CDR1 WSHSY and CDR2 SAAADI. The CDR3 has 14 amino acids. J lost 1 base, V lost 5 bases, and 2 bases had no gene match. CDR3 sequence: CASSLAGAQETQYF. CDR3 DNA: TGCGCCAGCAGTTTAGCGGGAGCCCAAGAGACCCAGTACTTC.

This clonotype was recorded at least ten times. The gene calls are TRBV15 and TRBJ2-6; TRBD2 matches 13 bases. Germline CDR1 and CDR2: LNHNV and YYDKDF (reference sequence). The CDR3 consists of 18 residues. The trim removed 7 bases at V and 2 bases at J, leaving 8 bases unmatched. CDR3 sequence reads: CATKGLAGKHAGANVLTF. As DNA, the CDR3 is TGTGCCACCAAGGGACTAGCGGGAAAGCACGCTGGGGCCAACGTCCTGACTTTC.

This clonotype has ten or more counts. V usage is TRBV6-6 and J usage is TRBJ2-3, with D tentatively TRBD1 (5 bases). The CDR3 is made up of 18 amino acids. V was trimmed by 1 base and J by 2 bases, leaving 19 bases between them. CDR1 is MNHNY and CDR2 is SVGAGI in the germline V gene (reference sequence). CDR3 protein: CASSYFSLGHMITDTQYF. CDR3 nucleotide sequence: TGTGCCAGCAGTTACTTTAGCCTCGGACATATGATCACAGATACGCAGTATTTT.

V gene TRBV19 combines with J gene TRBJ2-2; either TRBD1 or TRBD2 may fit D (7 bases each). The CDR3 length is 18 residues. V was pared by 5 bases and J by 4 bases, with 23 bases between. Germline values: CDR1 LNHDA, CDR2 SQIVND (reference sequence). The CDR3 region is CASSSQGHSGTPTGELFF. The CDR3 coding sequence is TGTGCCAGTAGTTCACAGGGGCACAGCGGGACTCCCACCGGGGAGCTGTTTTTT.

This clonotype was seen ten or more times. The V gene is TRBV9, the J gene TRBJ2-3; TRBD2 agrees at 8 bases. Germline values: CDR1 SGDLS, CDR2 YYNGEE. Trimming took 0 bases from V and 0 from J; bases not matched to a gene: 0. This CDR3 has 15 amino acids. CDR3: CASSVASGSTDTQYF. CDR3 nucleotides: TGTGCCAGCAGCGTAGCTAGCGGGAGCACAGATACGCAGTATTTT.

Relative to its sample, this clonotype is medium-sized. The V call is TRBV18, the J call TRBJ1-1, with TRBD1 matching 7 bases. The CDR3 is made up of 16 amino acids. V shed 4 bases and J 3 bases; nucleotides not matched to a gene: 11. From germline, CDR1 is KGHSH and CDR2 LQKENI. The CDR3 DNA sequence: TGTGCCAGCTCACTTATATACAGGGGAGAGGACACTGAAGCTTTCTTT. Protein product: CASSLIYRGEDTEAFF.

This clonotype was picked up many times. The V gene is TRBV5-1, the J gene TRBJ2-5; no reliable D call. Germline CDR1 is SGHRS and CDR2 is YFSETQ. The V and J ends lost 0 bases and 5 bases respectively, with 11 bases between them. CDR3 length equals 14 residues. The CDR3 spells CASSLGARRETQYF. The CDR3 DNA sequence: TGCGCCAGCAGCTTGGGAGCTAGAAGGGAGACCCAGTACTTC.

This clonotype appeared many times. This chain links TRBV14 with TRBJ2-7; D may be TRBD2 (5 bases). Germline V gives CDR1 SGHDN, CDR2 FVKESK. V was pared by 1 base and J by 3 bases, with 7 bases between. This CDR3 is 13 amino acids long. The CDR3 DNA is TGTGCCAGCAGCCAAGCTGAGGGCTACGAGCAGTACTTC. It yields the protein CASSQAEGYEQYF.

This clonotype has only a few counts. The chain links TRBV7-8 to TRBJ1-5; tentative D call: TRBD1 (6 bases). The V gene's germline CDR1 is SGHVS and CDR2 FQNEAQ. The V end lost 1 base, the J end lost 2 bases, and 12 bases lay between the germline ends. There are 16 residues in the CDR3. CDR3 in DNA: TGTGCCAGCAGCTTAGATTGGGCAGGGGGCAATCAGCCCCAGCATTTT. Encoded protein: CASSLDWAGGNQPQHF.

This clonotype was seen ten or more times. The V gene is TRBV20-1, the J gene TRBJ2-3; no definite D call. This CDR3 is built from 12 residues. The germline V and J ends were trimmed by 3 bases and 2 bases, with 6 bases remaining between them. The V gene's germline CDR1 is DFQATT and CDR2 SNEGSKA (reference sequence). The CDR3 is CSASPSTDTQYF. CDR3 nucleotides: TGCAGTGCTAGTCCATCCACAGATACGCAGTATTTT.

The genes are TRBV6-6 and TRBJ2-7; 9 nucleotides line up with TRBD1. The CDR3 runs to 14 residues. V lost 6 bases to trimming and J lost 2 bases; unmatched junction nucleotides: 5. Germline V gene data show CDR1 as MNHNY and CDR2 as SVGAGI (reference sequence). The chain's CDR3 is CASSRGQGTYEQYF. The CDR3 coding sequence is TGTGCCAGCAGCCGCGGACAGGGGACCTACGAGCAGTACTTC.

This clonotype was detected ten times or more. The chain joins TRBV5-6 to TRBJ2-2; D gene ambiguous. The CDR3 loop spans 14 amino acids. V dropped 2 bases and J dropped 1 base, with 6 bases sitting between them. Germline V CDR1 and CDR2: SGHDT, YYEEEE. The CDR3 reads CASSFRRNTGELFF. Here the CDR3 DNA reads TGTGCCAGCAGCTTCCGGAGGAACACCGGGGAGCTGTTTTTT.

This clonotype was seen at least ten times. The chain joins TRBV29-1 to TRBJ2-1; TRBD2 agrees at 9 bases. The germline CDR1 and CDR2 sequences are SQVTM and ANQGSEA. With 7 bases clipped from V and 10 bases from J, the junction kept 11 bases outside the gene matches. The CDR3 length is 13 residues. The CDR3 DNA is TGCAGCGCTCCCGCTAGCGGGGAGAGGGAGCAGTTCTTC. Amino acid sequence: CSAPASGEREQFF.

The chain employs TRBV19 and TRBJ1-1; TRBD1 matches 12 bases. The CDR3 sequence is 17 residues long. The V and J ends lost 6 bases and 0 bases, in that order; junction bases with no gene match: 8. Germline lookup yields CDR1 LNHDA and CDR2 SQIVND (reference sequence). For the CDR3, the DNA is TGTGCCAGTAGGGCCGGGACAGGGGGCGTCATGAACACTGAAGCTTTCTTT. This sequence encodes CASRAGTGGVMNTEAFF.

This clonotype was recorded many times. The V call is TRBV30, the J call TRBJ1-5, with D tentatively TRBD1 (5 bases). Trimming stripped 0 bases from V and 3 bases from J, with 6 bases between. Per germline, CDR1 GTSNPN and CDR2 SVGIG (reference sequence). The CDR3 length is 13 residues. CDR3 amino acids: CAWSVQDNQPQHF. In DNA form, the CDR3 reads TGTGCCTGGAGTGTACAGGACAATCAGCCCCAGCATTTT.

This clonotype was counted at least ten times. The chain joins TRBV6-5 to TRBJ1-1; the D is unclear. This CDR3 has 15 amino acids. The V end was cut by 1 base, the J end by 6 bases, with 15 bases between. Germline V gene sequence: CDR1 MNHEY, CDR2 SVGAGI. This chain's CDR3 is CASSYFLDLRAEAFF. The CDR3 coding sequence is TGTGCCAGCAGTTACTTTCTTGACTTGAGGGCTGAAGCTTTCTTT.

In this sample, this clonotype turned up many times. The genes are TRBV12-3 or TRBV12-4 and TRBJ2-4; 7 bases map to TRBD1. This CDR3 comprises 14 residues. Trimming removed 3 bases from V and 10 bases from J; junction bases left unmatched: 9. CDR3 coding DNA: TGTGCCAGCAGTTTCCATACAGGGGCTGTTATTCAGTACTTC. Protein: CASSFHTGAVIQYF.

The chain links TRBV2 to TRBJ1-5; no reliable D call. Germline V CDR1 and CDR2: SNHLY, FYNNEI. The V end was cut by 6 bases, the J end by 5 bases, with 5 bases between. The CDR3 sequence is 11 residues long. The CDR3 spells CASSRDQPQHF. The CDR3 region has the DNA TGTGCCAGCAGCCGGGATCAGCCCCAGCATTTT.

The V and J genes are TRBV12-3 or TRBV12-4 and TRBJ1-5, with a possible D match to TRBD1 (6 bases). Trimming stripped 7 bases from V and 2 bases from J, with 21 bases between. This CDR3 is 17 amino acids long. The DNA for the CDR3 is TGTGCCAGCACCCTCGAAAGGGGGGGGCGCGGCAATCAGCCCCAGCATTTT. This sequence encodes CASTLERGGRGNQPQHF.

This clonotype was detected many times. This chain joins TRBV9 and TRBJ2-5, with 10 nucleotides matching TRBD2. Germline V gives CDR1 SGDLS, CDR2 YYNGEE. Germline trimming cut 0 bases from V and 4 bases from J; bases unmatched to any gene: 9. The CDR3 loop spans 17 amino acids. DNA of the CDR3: TGTGCCAGCAGCGTAGGAGGTGGGGGACTAGCGCCAGAGACCCAGTACTTC. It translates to CASSVGGGGLAPETQYF.

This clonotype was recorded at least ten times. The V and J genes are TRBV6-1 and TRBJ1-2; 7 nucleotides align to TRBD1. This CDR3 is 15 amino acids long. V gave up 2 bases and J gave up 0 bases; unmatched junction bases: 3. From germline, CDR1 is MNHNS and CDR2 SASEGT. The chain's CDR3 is CASSEWTGPNYGYTF. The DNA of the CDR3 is TGTGCCAGCAGTGAATGGACAGGACCTAACTATGGCTACACCTTC.

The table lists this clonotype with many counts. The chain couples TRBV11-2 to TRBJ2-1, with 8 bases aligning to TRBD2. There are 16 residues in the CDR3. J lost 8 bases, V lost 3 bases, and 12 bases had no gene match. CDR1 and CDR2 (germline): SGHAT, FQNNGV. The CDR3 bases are TGTGCCAGCAGCTTCTCCAGCGGGAGCCTAACAGATGAGCAGTTCTTC. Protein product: CASSFSSGSLTDEQFF.